The clone carrying this T cell receptor beta chain was detected a few times. This entry belongs to a study of blood T cell repertoires in COVID-19. The overall study: Specimens from acute and convalescent COVID-19 originated in the United States, Italy and Spain. PBMCs, B-cell-depleted T cells, or T cells provided the cDNA or gDNA that made up the material.

The CDR3 is 14 amino acids. V lost 4 bases and J 5 bases, leaving 14 bases between the germline ends. Germline values: CDR1 MNHEY, CDR2 SVGEGT. In the authors' methods: Amplifying reference gene primers gave estimates of nucleated cell counts. Assay: immunoSEQ multiplex PCR; the TCRdb copy retains only in-frame clones and omits some. The V and J calls and clone size are taken from that table; D and trimming were inferred from the DNA. Among 120,000 or so clones listed, over 75% were seen once. Sequenced input: peripheral blood. The clonotype comes from a woman aged 70-85 years with acute or convalescent COVID-19. The chain is built from TRBV6-2 or TRBV6-3 and TRBJ1-1; TRBD1 is a possible D gene (6 bases). CDR3 nucleotide sequence: TGTGCCAGCAGTTGGGATTTACAGGGAACTGAAGCTTTCTTT. Translated: CASSWDLQGTEAFF.